The 23 T cell receptor beta chains below all came from one sample that was sequenced in a study of blood T cell repertoires in COVID-19. Clones were sequenced by immunoSEQ multiplex PCR, and TCRdb holds only the in-frame ones, with some missing. The data contain around 170,000 clones, 75% to 90% of them singletons. Sequencing was carried out using peripheral blood. The origin of the receptors is a woman in her 70s with COVID-19, enrolled during active disease.

This chain joins TRBV6-1 and TRBJ2-1; tentatively, D is TRBD2 (5 bases). The V gene lost 3 bases and the J gene lost 7 bases, with 10 bases spanning the gap. Looked up from germline, CDR1 is MNHNS and CDR2 is SASEGT. The CDR3 extends over 13 amino acids. The CDR3 region has the DNA TGTGCCAGCAGTGACATACTAGGGAATGAGCAGTTCTTC. It specifies CASSDILGNEQFF.

The J gene is TRBJ2-1, the V gene TRBV7-2, with TRBD2 matching over 15 bases. V lost 5 bases to trimming and J lost 7 bases; unmatched junction nucleotides: 9. Germline V CDR1 and CDR2: SGHTA, FQGNSA. CDR3 size: 17 residues. CDR3 nucleotide sequence: TGTGCCAGCAGCCTACGAATTGGGACTAGCGGGAGGAATGAGCAGTTCTTC. It yields the protein CASSLRIGTSGRNEQFF.

The V call is TRBV29-1, the J call TRBJ1-1, with 7 nucleotides matching TRBD1. Germline-derived CDR1 and CDR2 are SQVTM and ANQGSEA. Germline trimming cut 7 bases from V and 11 bases from J; bases unmatched to any gene: 13. The CDR3 runs to 12 residues. The CDR3 region is CSAITGEVTAFF. CDR3 sequence (DNA): TGCAGCGCAATAACAGGGGAGGTAACCGCTTTCTTT. Full variable domain (outside the CDR3, taken from reference TRBV29-1 and TRBJ1-1): SAVISQKPSRDICQRGTSLTIQCQVDSQVTMMFWYRQQPGQSLTLIATANQGSEATYESGFVIDKFPISRPNLTFSTLTVSNMSPEDSSIYLCSAITGEVTAFFGQGTRLTVV.

This sequence joins TRBV7-9 and TRBJ2-7, with 8 positions matching TRBD2. The CDR3 runs 14 residues. Unmatched junction bases numbered 5, after V lost 2 bases and J lost 5 bases. Per germline, CDR1 SEHNR and CDR2 FQNEAQ (reference sequence). CDR3 residues: CASSLPGGPHEQYF. CDR3 in DNA: TGTGCCAGCAGCTTACCGGGAGGGCCCCACGAGCAGTACTTC. The full variable domain, with the rest looked up from reference TRBV7-9 and TRBJ2-7, is DTGVSQNPRHKITKRGQNVTFRCDPISEHNRLYWYRQTLGQGPEFLTYFQNEAQLEKSRLLSDRFSAERPKGSFSTLEIQRTEQGDSAMYLCASSLPGGPHEQYFGPGTRLTVT.

This clone was counted between two and nine times. The CDR3 bases are TGCAGCGCCGGGACAGGGGATCAGCCCCAGCATTTT. Translating it yields CSAGTGDQPQHF. This chain links TRBV29-1 with TRBJ1-5, with 10 nucleotides matching TRBD1. V dropped 7 bases and J dropped 5; count of bases not matched to a gene: 2. Per germline, CDR1 SQVTM and CDR2 ANQGSEA. This CDR3 is 12 amino acids long.

This clone was counted once. The genes are TRBV27 and TRBJ2-1; D possibly corresponds to TRBD2 (7 bases). Germline-derived CDR1 and CDR2 are MNHEY and SMNVEV (reference sequence). This CDR3 spans 14 amino acids. The V and J ends lost 6 bases and 4 bases respectively, with 13 bases between them. The CDR3 protein is CASRGAGAYNEQFF. Written as DNA, the CDR3 is TGTGCCAGCAGGGGGGCGGGAGCATACAATGAGCAGTTCTTC.

This clone has only a few counts. J is TRBJ2-7 and V is TRBV19; 11 bases line up with TRBD2. CDR1 and CDR2 from the germline V gene are LNHDA and SQIVND (reference sequence). The CDR3 is 13 residues long. Germline trimming cut 8 bases from V and 4 bases from J; bases unmatched to any gene: 4. CDR3 region: CASSGTSGYEQYF. The CDR3 nucleotides are TGTGCCAGTTCAGGGACTAGCGGTTACGAGCAGTACTTC. The whole variable domain, filled in from reference TRBV19 and TRBJ2-7, reads DGGITQSPKYLFRKEGQNVTLSCEQNLNHDAMYWYRQDPGQGLRLIYYSQIVNDFQKGDIAEGYSVSREKKESFPLTVTSAQKNPTAFYLCASSGTSGYEQYFGPGTRLTVT.

This clone was recorded only once. The chain combines TRBV7-2 with TRBJ2-7; TRBD2 agrees at 8 bases. Looked up from germline, CDR1 is SGHTA and CDR2 is FQGNSA. The CDR3 loop spans 17 amino acids. Trimming cost V 1 base and J 2 bases; bases outside gene matches: 10. The CDR3 nucleotides read TGTGCCAGCAGCTTAGGGCAAAGGACAGCGGGGGCCTACGAGCAGTACTTC. Protein product: CASSLGQRTAGAYEQYF.

This chain uses TRBV19 with TRBJ1-1; 7 nucleotides match TRBD1. Germline CDR1 and CDR2: LNHDA and SQIVND (reference sequence). The V gene end was trimmed by 1 base and the J gene end by 1 base; junction bases not matched to a gene: 3. The CDR3 is 15 residues long. In nucleotides, the CDR3 is TGTGCCAGTAGTATAGTGGGGACAGCGAACACTGAAGCTTTCTTT. The encoded protein is CASSIVGTANTEAFF.

The gene calls are TRBV6-2 or TRBV6-3 and TRBJ2-6; D is uncertain. CDR1 and CDR2 from the germline V gene are MNHEY and SVGEGT. The CDR3 consists of 16 residues. Trimming stripped 1 base from V and 0 bases from J, with 7 bases between. As DNA, the CDR3 is TGTGCCAGCAGTTACTGGCCTGACTCTGGGGCCAACGTCCTGACTTTC. Protein product: CASSYWPDSGANVLTF.

The chain carries TRBV29-1 and TRBJ1-1; D may be TRBD1 (6 bases). Germline V gene sequence: CDR1 SQVTM, CDR2 ANQGSEA. The CDR3 consists of 14 residues. The V gene lost 0 bases and the J gene lost 4 bases, with 12 bases spanning the gap. This CDR3 is CSVEEIQGPTEAFF. CDR3 coding DNA: TGCAGCGTTGAAGAAATACAGGGACCCACTGAAGCTTTCTTT.

The J gene is TRBJ2-2, the V gene TRBV28; perhaps TRBD1 as D (6 bases). Per the germline V gene, CDR1 is MDHEN and CDR2 is SYDVKM. The CDR3 runs to 16 residues. V dropped 1 base and J dropped 7 bases, with 16 bases sitting between them. The CDR3 reads CASSLLTGRVGGELFF. In nucleotides, the CDR3 is TGTGCCAGCAGTTTATTAACAGGGCGAGTCGGCGGGGAGCTGTTTTTT.

The chain couples TRBV7-8 to TRBJ2-5, with a possible D match to TRBD2 (5 bases). Between the trimmed V and J ends, which lost 6 bases and 4 bases, there was a span of 15 bases. In germline, CDR1 is SGHVS, CDR2 FQNEAQ. The CDR3 contains 14 residues. The chain's CDR3 is CASRGGGVRETQYF. The CDR3 nucleotides read TGTGCCAGCAGGGGCGGAGGCGTTCGAGAGACCCAGTACTTC.

CDR3 loop: CASSLIPGQQETQYF. As DNA, the CDR3 is TGTGCCAGCAGCTTAATCCCAGGGCAACAAGAGACCCAGTACTTC. The genes are TRBV7-3 and TRBJ2-5; TRBD1 is a possible D gene (5 bases). Germline CDR1 SGHTA, CDR2 FQGTGA. Between the trimmed V and J ends, which lost 1 base and 2 bases, there was a span of 11 bases. This CDR3 spans 15 amino acids.

This CDR3 reads CIIGQGAGETQYF. The CDR3 DNA follows: TGCATTATTGGACAGGGGGCAGGGGAGACCCAGTACTTC. V and J are TRBV29-1 and TRBJ2-5; 11 nucleotides align to TRBD1. The germline V gene has CDR1 SQVTM and CDR2 ANQGSEA. This CDR3 is 13 amino acids long.

V usage is TRBV2 and J usage is TRBJ2-3, with D hard to call. This CDR3 has 12 residues. Germline V gene sequence: CDR1 SNHLY, CDR2 FYNNEI. V was pared by 6 bases and J by 4 bases, with 8 bases between. CDR3: CASRRVSDTQYF. In DNA form, the CDR3 reads TGTGCCAGCAGACGGGTTTCAGATACGCAGTATTTT.

This chain joins TRBV11-3 and TRBJ2-2; a possible D gene is TRBD2 (6 bases). Germline CDR1 reads SGHNT; CDR2 reads YENEEA. There are 18 residues in the CDR3. Deletions cut 1 base from V and 0 bases from J, with 15 bases between. CDR3 protein: CASSLGLGGTSNTGELFF. DNA of the CDR3: TGTGCCAGCAGCTTAGGCCTCGGCGGGACGTCGAACACCGGGGAGCTGTTTTTT.

The gene calls are TRBV18 and TRBJ1-4; D gene uncertain. Trimming left V 3 bases short and J 8 bases short, with 13 bases between. The CDR3 totals 14 residues. Per the germline V gene, CDR1 is KGHSH and CDR2 is LQKENI. CDR3 sequence reads: CASSPWAGGEKLFF. Written as DNA, the CDR3 is TGTGCCAGCTCACCGTGGGCCGGAGGCGAAAAACTGTTTTTT.

This clone showed up just a few times. The rearrangement uses TRBV7-2 and TRBJ1-4; 7 positions match TRBD1. The CDR3 spans 12 residues. Losses at the gene ends were 5 bases for V and 9 bases for J; bases not matched to a gene: 3. From germline, CDR1 is SGHTA and CDR2 FQGNSA. The chain's CDR3 is CASSQDRQKLFF. In DNA, the CDR3 is TGTGCCAGCAGCCAGGACAGGCAAAAACTGTTTTTT.

The genes are TRBV6-5 and TRBJ1-1; D is unresolved. Germline V gives CDR1 MNHEY, CDR2 SVGAGI. The V end was cut by 2 bases, the J end by 11 bases, with 9 bases between. The CDR3 has 11 amino acids. The CDR3 nucleotides read TGTGCCAGCAGTTACATCGGGTATGCTTTCTTT. It yields the protein CASSYIGYAFF.

The chain carries TRBV9 and TRBJ1-2, with 9 bases matching TRBD1. The CDR3 has 17 residues. CDR1 SGDLS and CDR2 YYNGEE come from the germline V gene. V shed 3 bases and J 0 bases; nucleotides not matched to a gene: 9. This CDR3 reads CASSEAPGQGSNYGYTF. In DNA form, the CDR3 reads TGTGCCAGCAGCGAGGCCCCGGGACAGGGATCTAACTATGGCTACACCTTC.

This chain joins TRBV24-1 and TRBJ2-6, with D perhaps matching TRBD1 (6 bases). CDR3 length: 16 residues. The V and J ends lost 2 bases and 1 base respectively, with 8 bases between them. The germline gives CDR1 KGHDR, CDR2 SFDVKD. The CDR3 region is CATSDYRVSGANVLTF. The CDR3 DNA follows: TGTGCCACCAGTGATTACAGGGTGTCTGGGGCCAACGTCCTGACTTTC.

The chain uses TRBV10-1 and TRBJ1-1, with TRBD1 matching 9 bases. This CDR3 is built from 15 residues. Trimming at V came to 2 bases and at J to 3 bases, leaving 4 bases not matched to a gene. The germline CDR1 and CDR2 sequences are WNHNN and SYGVQD (reference sequence). The CDR3 protein is CASSEGTGMDTEAFF. The DNA of the CDR3 is TGCGCCAGCAGTGAGGGGACAGGGATGGACACTGAAGCTTTCTTT.